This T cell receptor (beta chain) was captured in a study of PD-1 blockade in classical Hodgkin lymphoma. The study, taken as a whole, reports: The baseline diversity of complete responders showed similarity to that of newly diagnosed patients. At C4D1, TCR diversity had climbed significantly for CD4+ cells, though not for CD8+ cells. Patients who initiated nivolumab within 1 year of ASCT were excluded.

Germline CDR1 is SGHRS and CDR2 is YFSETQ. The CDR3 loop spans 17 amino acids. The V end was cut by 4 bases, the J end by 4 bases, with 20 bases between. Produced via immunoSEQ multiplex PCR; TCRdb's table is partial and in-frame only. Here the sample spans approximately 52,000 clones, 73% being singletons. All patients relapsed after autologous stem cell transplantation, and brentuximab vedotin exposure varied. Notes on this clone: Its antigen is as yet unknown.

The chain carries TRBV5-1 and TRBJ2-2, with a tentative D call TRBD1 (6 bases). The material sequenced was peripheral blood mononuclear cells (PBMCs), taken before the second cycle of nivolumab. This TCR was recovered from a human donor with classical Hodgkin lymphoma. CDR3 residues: CASSLTRPDSLTGELFF. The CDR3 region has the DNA TGCGCCAGCAGCCTAACGCGCCCGGACAGCCTCACCGGGGAGCTGTTTTTT.